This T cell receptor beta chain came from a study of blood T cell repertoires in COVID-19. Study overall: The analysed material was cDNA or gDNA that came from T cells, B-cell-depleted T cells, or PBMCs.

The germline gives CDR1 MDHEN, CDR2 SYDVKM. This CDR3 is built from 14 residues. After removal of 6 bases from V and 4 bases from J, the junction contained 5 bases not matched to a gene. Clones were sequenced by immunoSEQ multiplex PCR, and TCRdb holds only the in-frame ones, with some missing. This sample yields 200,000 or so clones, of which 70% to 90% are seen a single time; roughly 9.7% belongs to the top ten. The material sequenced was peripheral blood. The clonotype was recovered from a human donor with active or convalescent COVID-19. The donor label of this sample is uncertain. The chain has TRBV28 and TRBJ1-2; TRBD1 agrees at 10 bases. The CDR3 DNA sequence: TGTGCCAGCAGCCCGGACAGGGGGGCCTATGGCTACACCTTC. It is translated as CASSPDRGAYGYTF.